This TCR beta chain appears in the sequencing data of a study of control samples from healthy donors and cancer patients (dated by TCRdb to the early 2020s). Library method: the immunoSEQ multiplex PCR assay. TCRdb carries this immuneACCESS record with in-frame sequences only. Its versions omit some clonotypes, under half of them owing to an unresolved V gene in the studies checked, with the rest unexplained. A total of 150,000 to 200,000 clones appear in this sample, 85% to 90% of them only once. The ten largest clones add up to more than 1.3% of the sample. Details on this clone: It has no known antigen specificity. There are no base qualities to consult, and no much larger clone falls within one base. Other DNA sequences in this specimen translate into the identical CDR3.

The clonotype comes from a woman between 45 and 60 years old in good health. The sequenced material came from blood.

For the CDR3, the sequence is CASSPPSRVNQPQHF. The nucleotides read TGTGCCAGCTCACCACCGAGCAGGGTCAATCAGCCCCAGCATTTT. The V gene is TRBV18 and the J gene is TRBJ1-5; 5 matching bases give a weak D call of TRBD1. The germline V gene sets CDR1 to KGHSH and CDR2 to LQKENI. Trimming removed 0 bases from V and 3 bases from J, leaving 9 bases between the germline ends. From the cysteine up to the phenylalanine, the CDR3 has a length of 15 residues. The sequence is cut down to CDR3 DNA, 45 bases in frame from base 1.